This T cell receptor beta chain was sequenced in a study of patients and donors after allogeneic stem cell transplantation. A single record per CDR3 protein comes from TCRdb applying MiXCR to the RT-PCR reads. The table shows approximately 170,000 distinct CDR3 sequences, with approximately 30% occurring only once. The source material was blood, either unsorted or a sorted T cell fraction (not recorded which). The clonotype was recovered from a human donor who was either an allogeneic HSCT recipient or a stem cell or donor lymphocyte infusion donor (not recorded which). It is not recorded whose cells these are; they may come from a transplant donor.

The CDR3 bases are TGTGCCAGCAGCTTAGCGGCGGTTTCGAACACCGGGGAGCTGTTTTTT. It yields the protein CASSLAAVSNTGELFF. The J gene is TRBJ2-2, the V gene TRBV7-2; D ambiguous. Germline V gene lookup returns CDR1 SGHTA and CDR2 FQGNSA. V was clipped by 0 bases and J by 0 bases, with 8 bases between them. The CDR3 has 16 residues.